This entry is about one T cell receptor (beta chain). Antigen: not known. This specimen comes from a study of cytomegalovirus exposure and HLA in healthy donors. The overall study: Earlier, 117 million unique TCR beta sequences were recovered from 170 million or so T cells by an analysis.

Amplification used 60 Vbeta primers and 13 Jbeta primers. The method was immunoSEQ multiplex PCR; TCRdb's version includes in-frame clones alone and lacks a portion of them. The sample comprises roughly 110,000 clones, about 80% of which are singletons, and 5.4% rests with the top ten. Per germline, CDR1 ENHRY and CDR2 SYGVKD. This CDR3 spans 16 amino acids. With V trimmed by 2 bases and J by 3 bases, 7 bases remained unmatched. General study findings and limits: An analysis that was carried out later associated 16,951 TCR beta sequences with HLA alleles at 0.05 false discovery rate. There were some public TCRs occurring in many donors, but most TCR sequences were rare.

The chain combines TRBV10-3 with TRBJ1-5, with 7 bases that match TRBD1. Specimen: PBMCs. The TCR was taken from a woman aged 25 to 45 in good health and CMV-seropositive. CDR3: CAISEPGQTPNQPQHF. The CDR3 DNA follows: TGTGCCATCAGTGAGCCGGGACAGACGCCCAATCAGCCCCAGCATTTT.